These T cell receptor beta chains were read from a single sample in a study of T-cell memory formation after mild COVID-19. TCRdb called the 5' RACE reads again in MiXCR, with one record for every CDR3 protein. The data show 450,000 to 650,000 distinct CDR3 sequences, about 20% seen once. The sample consisted of PBMCs or a T cell subset sorted from them (not recorded which). These receptors were taken from an adult woman who had mild COVID-19 (a few samples of this study predate the infection). Cell type and time point are not known. Each CDR3 is given with its conserved first and last residue. A D gene is named only where the DNA matches it firmly. The size entry is marked missing in some rows and otherwise reads once, few, many or a size class.

V: TRBV5-5
size: many
J: TRBJ2-3
D: .
CDR3: CASSSDTDTQYF
DNA: TGTGCCAGCAGTTCTGACACAGATACGCAGTATTTT

V: TRBV6-2/TRBV6-3
size: .
J: TRBJ2-1
D: .
CDR3: CASSLRQAGSRFYNEQFF
DNA: TGTGCCAGCAGTTTAAGACAGGCCGGTTCGAGGTTCTACAATGAGCAGTTCTTC

V: TRBV19
size: few
J: TRBJ1-5
D: .
CDR3: CASSIQRSAQPQHF
DNA: TGTGCCAGTAGTATCCAAAGGTCCGCTCAGCCCCAGCATTTT

V: TRBV4-1
size: few
J: TRBJ1-4
D: .
CDR3: CASSQEGRAEKLFF
DNA: TGCGCCAGCAGCCAAGAAGGAAGGGCTGAAAAACTGTTTTTT

V: TRBV7-6
size: .
J: TRBJ2-2
D: .
CDR3: CASSSTPWVSNTGELFF
DNA: TGTGCCAGCAGCTCAACGCCGTGGGTTTCGAACACCGGGGAGCTGTTTTTT

V: TRBV5-1
size: .
J: TRBJ2-2
D: .
CDR3: CASSLVPTNTGELFF
DNA: TGCGCCAGCAGCTTGGTTCCGACGAACACCGGGGAGCTGTTTTTT

V: TRBV7-2
size: .
J: TRBJ1-5
D: .
CDR3: CASSLGASGSNQPQHF
DNA: TGTGCCAGCAGCTTGGGGGCCTCTGGGAGCAATCAGCCCCAGCATTTT

V: TRBV4-1
size: .
J: TRBJ1-3
D: .
CDR3: CASSHPGAGGNTIYF
DNA: TGCGCCAGCAGCCATCCGGGGGCGGGTGGAAACACCATATATTTT

V: TRBV18
size: .
J: TRBJ2-5
D: .
CDR3: CASSLITETQYF
DNA: TGTGCCAGCTCACTAATCACGGAGACCCAGTACTTC

V: TRBV7-9
size: few
J: TRBJ1-2
D: TRBD1
CDR3: CASSYGTGANYGYTF
DNA: TGTGCCAGCAGCTACGGGACAGGAGCTAACTATGGCTACACCTTC

V: TRBV29-1
size: .
J: TRBJ1-1
D: .
CDR3: CSVARRGSEAFF
DNA: TGCAGCGTGGCCCGGAGGGGTAGTGAAGCTTTCTTT

V: TRBV7-8
size: .
J: TRBJ2-1
D: TRBD1
CDR3: CASSLTGGTTYNEQFF
DNA: TGTGCCAGCAGTCTTACAGGGGGCACCACCTACAATGAGCAGTTCTTC

V: TRBV29-1
size: .
J: TRBJ1-2
D: .
CDR3: CSVGSPGTDYF
DNA: TGCAGCGTTGGCTCCCCCGGGACGGACTATTTC

V: TRBV6-5
size: many
J: TRBJ2-7
D: TRBD1
CDR3: CASSQTGGSYEQYF
DNA: TGTGCCAGCAGTCAAACAGGGGGCTCCTACGAGCAGTACTTC

V: TRBV19
size: .
J: TRBJ1-2
D: .
CDR3: CATRPEGLGAANYGYTF
DNA: TGTGCCACCCGCCCAGAAGGATTAGGGGCGGCTAACTATGGCTACACCTTC

V: TRBV21-1
size: .
J: TRBJ2-1
D: .
CDR3: CASPTSGRLYEQFF
DNA: TGTGCCAGCCCTACTAGCGGGAGGTTATATGAGCAGTTCTTC

V: TRBV7-9
size: few
J: TRBJ1-2
D: TRBD1
CDR3: CASSPAEGAYGYTF
DNA: TGTGCCAGCAGTCCCGCAGAGGGGGCCTATGGCTACACCTTC

V: TRBV5-1
size: .
J: TRBJ1-6
D: .
CDR3: CASSPTPARYSNSPLHF
DNA: TGCGCCAGCAGCCCTACCCCAGCAAGATACAGTAATTCACCCCTCCACTTT

V: TRBV6-6
size: .
J: TRBJ2-1
D: TRBD2
CDR3: CASSEGLAEWSSYNEQFF
DNA: TGTGCCAGCAGTGAGGGACTAGCGGAGTGGAGCTCCTACAATGAGCAGTTCTTC

V: TRBV6-5
size: .
J: TRBJ1-2
D: TRBD1
CDR3: CAISSGTGANYGYTF
DNA: TGTGCCATCTCGTCCGGGACAGGGGCCAACTATGGCTACACCTTC

V: TRBV15
size: few
J: TRBJ2-7
D: .
CDR3: CATSREGGYEQYF
DNA: TGTGCCACCAGCAGAGAAGGGGGTTACGAGCAGTACTTC

V: TRBV5-1
size: many
J: TRBJ1-1
D: .
CDR3: CASSLVGGSNTEAFF
DNA: TGCGCCAGCAGCTTGGTGGGGGGCTCTAACACTGAAGCTTTCTTT

V: TRBV7-2
size: .
J: TRBJ2-1
D: .
CDR3: CASSSWGRGEQFF
DNA: TGTGCCAGCAGCTCTTGGGGGAGAGGTGAGCAGTTCTTC

V: TRBV5-5
size: .
J: TRBJ1-2
D: .
CDR3: CASSSLVAGGLSGYTF
DNA: TGTGCCAGCAGCTCCCTGGTCGCCGGGGGGCTGAGTGGCTACACCTTC

V: TRBV5-1
size: .
J: TRBJ2-2
D: TRBD1
CDR3: CSSSPTPGGGISGELFF
DNA: TGCTCCAGCAGCCCGACTCCAGGGGGCGGCATTAGCGGGGAGCTGTTTTTT

V: TRBV5-1
size: .
J: TRBJ2-7
D: .
CDR3: CASSLDRRYEQYF
DNA: TGCGCCAGCAGCTTGGACAGACGCTACGAGCAGTACTTC

V: TRBV7-2
size: .
J: TRBJ2-3
D: TRBD2
CDR3: CASSFGGSLRTDTQYF
DNA: TGTGCCAGCAGCTTTGGCGGGAGTCTTCGCACAGATACGCAGTATTTT

V: TRBV4-3
size: few
J: TRBJ2-3
D: .
CDR3: CASSQDLKRGTDTQYF
DNA: TGCGCCAGCAGCCAAGATCTAAAGCGGGGCACAGATACGCAGTATTTT

V: TRBV12-3/TRBV12-4
size: few
J: TRBJ2-1
D: .
CDR3: CASSNGLSYNEQFF
DNA: TGTGCCAGCAGCAACGGACTTTCATACAATGAGCAGTTCTTC

V: TRBV5-6
size: .
J: TRBJ2-5
D: .
CDR3: CASSFPASQGTREETQYF
DNA: TGTGCCAGCAGCTTCCCCGCAAGCCAGGGGACCAGGGAAGAGACCCAGTACTTC

V: TRBV29-1
size: .
J: TRBJ2-7
D: .
CDR3: CSVEDYEQYF
DNA: TGCAGCGTTGAGGACTACGAGCAGTACTTC

V: TRBV7-9
size: few
J: TRBJ2-7
D: .
CDR3: CASSPGTFNEQYF
DNA: TGTGCCAGCAGTCCCGGGACATTCAACGAGCAGTACTTC

V: TRBV7-8
size: many
J: TRBJ2-2
D: .
CDR3: CASSLDLAAGELFF
DNA: TGTGCCAGCAGCTTAGATCTAGCCGCCGGGGAGCTGTTTTTT

V: TRBV2
size: .
J: TRBJ2-1
D: TRBD1
CDR3: CASSAGTVGNEQFF
DNA: TGTGCCAGCAGTGCCGGGACAGTTGGCAATGAGCAGTTCTTC

V: TRBV12-3/TRBV12-4
size: many
J: TRBJ1-1
D: .
CDR3: CASSGPGSMNTEAFF
DNA: TGTGCCAGCAGTGGACCCGGGTCGATGAACACTGAAGCTTTCTTT

V: TRBV5-6
size: few
J: TRBJ2-3
D: .
CDR3: CASSTLAAEDTQYF
DNA: TGTGCCAGCAGCACCCTAGCTGCCGAAGATACGCAGTATTTT

V: TRBV7-8
size: few
J: TRBJ2-7
D: TRBD1
CDR3: CASSLGFVGTGGSYEQYF
DNA: TGTGCCAGCAGCTTAGGGTTTGTTGGGACAGGGGGGTCCTACGAGCAGTACTTC

V: TRBV6-5
size: few
J: TRBJ2-1
D: TRBD2
CDR3: CASRLAGGRDEQFF
DNA: TGTGCCAGCAGACTAGCGGGAGGAAGGGATGAGCAGTTCTTC

V: TRBV6-6
size: few
J: TRBJ1-1
D: TRBD1
CDR3: CASSYYRGQGAIEAFF
DNA: TGTGCCAGCAGTTACTATCGGGGACAGGGGGCGATTGAAGCTTTCTTT

V: TRBV18
size: .
J: TRBJ1-1
D: TRBD1
CDR3: CASSPQGQIYTEAFF
DNA: TGTGCCAGCTCACCTCAGGGACAGATCTACACTGAAGCTTTCTTT

V: TRBV12-3/TRBV12-4
size: .
J: TRBJ2-1
D: .
CDR3: CASSPGRRRYNEQFF
DNA: TGTGCCAGCAGTCCCGGAAGGAGGAGGTACAATGAGCAGTTCTTC

V: TRBV2
size: .
J: TRBJ2-5
D: .
CDR3: CASSVGPGRETQYF
DNA: TGTGCCAGCAGTGTGGGCCCCGGGAGAGAGACCCAGTACTTC

V: TRBV10-3
size: .
J: TRBJ2-7
D: .
CDR3: CATRAGGNYEQYF
DNA: TGTGCCACCCGGGCCGGGGGCAACTACGAGCAGTACTTC

V: TRBV30
size: .
J: TRBJ1-2
D: .
CDR3: CAWEGETANNYGYTF
DNA: TGTGCCTGGGAGGGCGAAACGGCGAATAACTATGGCTACACCTTC

V: TRBV5-1
size: few
J: TRBJ2-1
D: .
CDR3: CASSLVPTNKQFF
DNA: TGCGCCAGCAGCTTGGTACCCACCAACAAGCAGTTCTTC

V: TRBV10-3
size: many
J: TRBJ2-2
D: .
CDR3: CAIAALSGTGELFF
DNA: TGTGCCATAGCCGCTCTTTCGGGCACCGGGGAGCTGTTTTTT

V: TRBV13
size: .
J: TRBJ2-5
D: .
CDR3: CASSLERIETQYF
DNA: TGTGCCAGCAGCTTAGAACGGATTGAGACCCAGTACTTC

V: TRBV6-1
size: .
J: TRBJ1-2
D: TRBD1
CDR3: CASRNRGRGYGYTF
DNA: TGTGCCAGCAGGAACAGGGGGCGAGGCTATGGCTACACCTTC

V: TRBV5-1
size: few
J: TRBJ1-1
D: .
CDR3: CASSLGVGQLNTEAFF
DNA: TGCGCCAGCAGCTTGGGTGTAGGACAGTTGAACACTGAAGCTTTCTTT

V: TRBV30
size: few
J: TRBJ1-4
D: .
CDR3: CALEEGPNEKLFF
DNA: TGTGCTCTTGAGGAGGGCCCTAATGAAAAACTGTTTTTT

V: TRBV5-1
size: .
J: TRBJ2-5
D: .
CDR3: CASSLYYRETQYF
DNA: TGCGCCAGCAGCTTGTACTACAGGGAGACCCAGTACTTC

V: TRBV14
size: .
J: TRBJ1-2
D: TRBD1
CDR3: CASSQGTGLYQIRGYTF
DNA: TGTGCCAGCAGCCAGGGGACAGGGTTGTATCAAATCCGTGGCTACACCTTC

V: TRBV6-5
size: .
J: TRBJ1-3
D: TRBD1
CDR3: CATKQGLAGNTIYF
DNA: TGTGCCACCAAACAGGGGTTGGCTGGAAACACCATATATTTT

V: TRBV12-3/TRBV12-4
size: few
J: TRBJ2-1
D: .
CDR3: CASSTPKGGPSEQFF
DNA: TGTGCCAGCAGCACTCCGAAGGGGGGGCCGAGTGAGCAGTTCTTC

V: TRBV7-2
size: once
J: TRBJ2-2
D: TRBD2
CDR3: CASGRVTASGIMNTGELFF
DNA: TGTGCCAGCGGAAGAGTCACGGCTAGCGGGATTATGAACACCGGGGAGCTGTTTTTT

V: TRBV27
size: .
J: TRBJ1-2
D: .
CDR3: CASSLFLGTDFYGYTF
DNA: TGTGCCAGCAGCTTGTTTCTCGGGACTGACTTCTATGGCTACACCTTC

V: TRBV7-9
size: .
J: TRBJ2-7
D: TRBD2
CDR3: CASSPRGDADEQYF
DNA: TGTGCCAGCAGCCCACGGGGGGACGCGGACGAGCAGTACTTC

V: TRBV9
size: few
J: TRBJ2-7
D: .
CDR3: CASSPNPPYDYEQYF
DNA: TGTGCCAGCAGCCCCAACCCCCCGTATGACTACGAGCAGTACTTC

V: TRBV30
size: .
J: TRBJ2-3
D: .
CDR3: CAWSVRLQGHGLTDTQYF
DNA: TGTGCCTGGAGTGTCCGTCTCCAGGGGCACGGGCTCACAGATACGCAGTATTTT